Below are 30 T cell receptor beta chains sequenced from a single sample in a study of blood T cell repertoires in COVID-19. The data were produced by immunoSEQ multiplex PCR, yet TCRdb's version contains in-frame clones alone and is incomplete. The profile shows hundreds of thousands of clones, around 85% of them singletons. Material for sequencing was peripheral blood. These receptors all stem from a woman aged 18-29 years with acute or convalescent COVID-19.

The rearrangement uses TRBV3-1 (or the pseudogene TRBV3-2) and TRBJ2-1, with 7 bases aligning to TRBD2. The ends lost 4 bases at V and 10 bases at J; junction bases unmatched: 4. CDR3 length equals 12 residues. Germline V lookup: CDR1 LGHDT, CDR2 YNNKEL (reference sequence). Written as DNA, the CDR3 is TGTGCCAGCAGCCGGGCTAGCGGAGAGCAGTTCTTC. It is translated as CASSRASGEQFF.

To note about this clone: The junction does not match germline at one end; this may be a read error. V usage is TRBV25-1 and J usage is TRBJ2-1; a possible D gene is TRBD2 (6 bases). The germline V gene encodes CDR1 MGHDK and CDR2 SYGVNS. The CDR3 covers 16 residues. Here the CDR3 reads CASSELLEGWYSEQFF. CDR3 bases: TGTGCCAGCAGTGAATTGCTGGAGGGGTGGTACAGTGAGCAGTTCTTC.

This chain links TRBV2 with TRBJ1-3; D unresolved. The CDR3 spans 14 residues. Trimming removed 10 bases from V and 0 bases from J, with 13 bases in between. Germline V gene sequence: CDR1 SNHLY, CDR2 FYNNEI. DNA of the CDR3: TGTGCCATCAGAGCTCAAAGCTCTGGAAACACCATATATTTT. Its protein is CAIRAQSSGNTIYF. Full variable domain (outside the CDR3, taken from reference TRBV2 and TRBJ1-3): EPEVTQTPSHQVTQMGQEVILRCVPISNHLYFYWYRQILGQKVEFLVSFYNNEISEKSEIFDDQFSVERPDGSNFTLKIRSTKLEDSAMYFCAIRAQSSGNTIYFGEGSWLTVV.

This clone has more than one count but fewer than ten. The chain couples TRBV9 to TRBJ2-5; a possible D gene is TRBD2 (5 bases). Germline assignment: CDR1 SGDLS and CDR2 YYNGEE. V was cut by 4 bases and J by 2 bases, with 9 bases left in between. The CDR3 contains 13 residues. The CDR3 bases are TGTGCCAGCAGCCCGGGGATACAAGAGACCCAGTACTTC. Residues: CASSPGIQETQYF.

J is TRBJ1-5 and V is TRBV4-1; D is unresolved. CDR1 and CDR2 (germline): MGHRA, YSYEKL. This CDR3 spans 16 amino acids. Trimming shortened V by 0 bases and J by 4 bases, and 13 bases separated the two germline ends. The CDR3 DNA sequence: TGCGCCAGCAGCCAAGATCGGGTTCCCCTTAATCAGCCCCAGCATTTT. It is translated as CASSQDRVPLNQPQHF.

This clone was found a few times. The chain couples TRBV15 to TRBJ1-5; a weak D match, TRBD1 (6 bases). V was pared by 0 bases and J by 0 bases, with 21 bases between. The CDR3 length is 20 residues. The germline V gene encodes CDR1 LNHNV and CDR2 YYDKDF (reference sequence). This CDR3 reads CATSRDEGLSGDPSNQPQHF. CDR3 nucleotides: TGTGCCACCAGCAGAGATGAGGGCCTTTCAGGGGATCCTAGCAATCAGCCCCAGCATTTT.

The CDR3 DNA is TGTGCCACCCGTCGTGGGGAGCATGAGCAGTTCTTC. This gives the protein CATRRGEHEQFF. The V call is TRBV3-1 (or the pseudogene TRBV3-2), the J call TRBJ2-1; D might be TRBD2 (5 bases). CDR3 size: 12 residues. Germline V CDR1 and CDR2: LGHDT, YNNKEL (reference sequence). V was pared by 10 bases and J by 8 bases, with 15 bases between.

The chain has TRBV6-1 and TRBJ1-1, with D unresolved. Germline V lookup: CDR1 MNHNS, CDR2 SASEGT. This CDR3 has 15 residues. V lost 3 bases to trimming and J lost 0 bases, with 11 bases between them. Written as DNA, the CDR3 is TGTGCCAGCAGTGATGTGGAGACCTTGAACACTGAAGCTTTCTTT. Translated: CASSDVETLNTEAFF.

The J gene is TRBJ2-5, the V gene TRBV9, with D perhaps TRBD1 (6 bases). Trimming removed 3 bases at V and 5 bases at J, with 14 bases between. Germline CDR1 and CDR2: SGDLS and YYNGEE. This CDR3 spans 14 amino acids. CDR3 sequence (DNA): TGTGCCAGCAGCGCTGGACAGTCCTGGGAGACCCAGTACTTC. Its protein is CASSAGQSWETQYF.

This CDR3 is CASSRGLSGNTIYF. Here the CDR3 DNA reads TGTGCCAGCAGCCGCGGACTCTCTGGAAACACCATATATTTT. V usage is TRBV5-6 and J usage is TRBJ1-3; no definite D call. The CDR3 has 14 amino acids. Trimming stripped 4 bases from V and 0 bases from J, with 8 bases between. Germline V lookup: CDR1 SGHDT, CDR2 YYEEEE.

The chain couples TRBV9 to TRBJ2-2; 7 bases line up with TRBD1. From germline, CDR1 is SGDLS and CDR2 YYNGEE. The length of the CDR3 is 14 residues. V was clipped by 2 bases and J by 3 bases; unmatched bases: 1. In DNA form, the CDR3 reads TGTGCCAGCAGCGTCACAGGGGACACCGGGGAGCTGTTTTTT. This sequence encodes CASSVTGDTGELFF.

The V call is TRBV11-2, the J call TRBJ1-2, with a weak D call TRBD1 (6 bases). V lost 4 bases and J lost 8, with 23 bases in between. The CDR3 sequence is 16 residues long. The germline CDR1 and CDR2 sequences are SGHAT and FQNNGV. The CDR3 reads CASSSYRDSTDMGYTF. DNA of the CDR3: TGTGCCAGCAGCTCATACAGGGATTCGACCGATATGGGCTACACCTTC.

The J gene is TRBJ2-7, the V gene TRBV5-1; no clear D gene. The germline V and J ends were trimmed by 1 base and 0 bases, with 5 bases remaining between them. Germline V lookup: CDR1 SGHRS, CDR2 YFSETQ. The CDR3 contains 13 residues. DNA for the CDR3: TGCGCCAGCAGCTTGACAAACTCCTACGAGCAGTACTTC. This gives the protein CASSLTNSYEQYF.

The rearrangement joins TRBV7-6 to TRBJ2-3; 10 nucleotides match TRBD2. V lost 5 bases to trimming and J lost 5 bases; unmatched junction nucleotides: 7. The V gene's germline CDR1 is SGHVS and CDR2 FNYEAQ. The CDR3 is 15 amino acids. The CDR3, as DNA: TGTGCCAGCAGCACCGCTAGCGGGGGAATAGATACGCAGTATTTT. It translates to CASSTASGGIDTQYF.

CDR3 nucleotides: TGTGCCAGCAGCTTTAGAGCGCCCAGCAATGAGCAGTTCTTC. This encodes CASSFRAPSNEQFF. The chain is built from TRBV9 and TRBJ2-1; D remains ambiguous. The CDR3 extends over 14 amino acids. V lost 4 bases and J 6 bases, leaving 14 bases between the germline ends. Looked up from germline, CDR1 is SGDLS and CDR2 is YYNGEE.

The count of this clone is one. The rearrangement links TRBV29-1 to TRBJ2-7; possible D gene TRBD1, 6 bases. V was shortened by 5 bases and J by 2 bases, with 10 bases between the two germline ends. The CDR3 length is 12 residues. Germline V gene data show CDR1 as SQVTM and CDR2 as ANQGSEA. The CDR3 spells CSVRDNPYEQYF. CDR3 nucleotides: TGCAGCGTTAGGGACAACCCCTACGAGCAGTACTTC.

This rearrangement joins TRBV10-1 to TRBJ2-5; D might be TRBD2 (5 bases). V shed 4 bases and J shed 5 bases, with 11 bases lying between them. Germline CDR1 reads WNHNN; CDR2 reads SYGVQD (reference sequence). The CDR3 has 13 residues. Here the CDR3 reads CASSAALAETQYF. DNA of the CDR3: TGCGCCAGCAGTGCCGCGCTAGCCGAGACCCAGTACTTC.

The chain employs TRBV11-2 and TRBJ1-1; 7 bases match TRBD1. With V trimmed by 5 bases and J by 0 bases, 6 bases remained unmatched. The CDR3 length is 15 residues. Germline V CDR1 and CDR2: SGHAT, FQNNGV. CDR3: CASSTAGQMNTEAFF. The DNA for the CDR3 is TGTGCCAGCAGCACCGCGGGACAGATGAACACTGAAGCTTTCTTT.

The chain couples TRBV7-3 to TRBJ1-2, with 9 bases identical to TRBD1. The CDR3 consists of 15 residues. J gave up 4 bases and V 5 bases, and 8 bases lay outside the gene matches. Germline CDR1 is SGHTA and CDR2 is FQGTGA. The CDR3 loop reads CASSQYRGRGYGYTF. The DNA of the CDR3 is TGTGCCAGCAGCCAATACAGGGGGCGAGGCTATGGCTACACCTTC.

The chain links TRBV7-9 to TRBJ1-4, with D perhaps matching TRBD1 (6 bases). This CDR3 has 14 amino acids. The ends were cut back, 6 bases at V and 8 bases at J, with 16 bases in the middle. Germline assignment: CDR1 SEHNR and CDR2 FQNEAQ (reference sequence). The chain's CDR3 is CASSRDTAQEKLFF. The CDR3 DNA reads TGTGCCAGCAGTCGGGACACGGCCCAGGAAAAACTGTTTTTT.

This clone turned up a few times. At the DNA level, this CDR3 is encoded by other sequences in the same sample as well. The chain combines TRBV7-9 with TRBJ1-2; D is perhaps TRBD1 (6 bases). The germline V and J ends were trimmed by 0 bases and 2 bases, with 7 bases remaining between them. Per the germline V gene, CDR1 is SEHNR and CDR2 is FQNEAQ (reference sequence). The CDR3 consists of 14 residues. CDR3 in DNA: TGTGCCAGCAGCTTAGCCGACAGGAACTATGGCTACACCTTC. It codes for CASSLADRNYGYTF.

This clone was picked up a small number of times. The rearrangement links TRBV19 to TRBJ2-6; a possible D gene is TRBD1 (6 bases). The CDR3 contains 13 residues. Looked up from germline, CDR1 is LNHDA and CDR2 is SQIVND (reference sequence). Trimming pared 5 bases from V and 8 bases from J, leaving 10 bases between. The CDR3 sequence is CASSAQGTNVLTF. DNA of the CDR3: TGTGCCAGTAGTGCCCAGGGGACCAACGTCCTGACTTTC.

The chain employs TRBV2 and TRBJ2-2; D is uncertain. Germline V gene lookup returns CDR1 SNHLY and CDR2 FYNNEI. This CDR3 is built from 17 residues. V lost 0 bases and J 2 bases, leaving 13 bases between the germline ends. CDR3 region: CASSEALLRLNTGELFF. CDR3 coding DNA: TGTGCCAGCAGTGAAGCGCTTCTAAGACTCAACACCGGGGAGCTGTTTTTT.

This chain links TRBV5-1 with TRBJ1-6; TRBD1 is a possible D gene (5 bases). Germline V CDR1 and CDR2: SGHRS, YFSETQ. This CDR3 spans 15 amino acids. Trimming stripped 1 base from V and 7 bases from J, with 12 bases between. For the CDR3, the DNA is TGCGCCAGCAGCTTGAGTCCTCAGGGCAATTCACCCCTCCACTTT. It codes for CASSLSPQGNSPLHF.

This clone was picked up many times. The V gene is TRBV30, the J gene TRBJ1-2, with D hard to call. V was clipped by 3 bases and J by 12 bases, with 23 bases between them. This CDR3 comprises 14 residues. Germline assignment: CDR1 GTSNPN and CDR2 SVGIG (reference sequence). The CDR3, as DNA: TGTGCCTGGAGGGAGGCGGGAAACAACCGAGCACACACCTTC. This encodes CAWREAGNNRAHTF.

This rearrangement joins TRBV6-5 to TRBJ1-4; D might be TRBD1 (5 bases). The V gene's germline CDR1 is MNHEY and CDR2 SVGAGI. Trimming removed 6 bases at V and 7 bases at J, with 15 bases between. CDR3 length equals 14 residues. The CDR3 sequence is CASSKAGPTEKLFF. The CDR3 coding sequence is TGTGCCAGCAGCAAGGCGGGACCGACTGAAAAACTGTTTTTT.

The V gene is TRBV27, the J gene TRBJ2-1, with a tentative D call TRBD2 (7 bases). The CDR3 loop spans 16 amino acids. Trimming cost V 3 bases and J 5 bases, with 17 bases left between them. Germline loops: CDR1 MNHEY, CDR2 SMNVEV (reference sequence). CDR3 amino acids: CASSFTGRGGDNEQFF. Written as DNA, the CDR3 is TGTGCCAGCAGTTTTACCGGTCGCGGGGGCGACAATGAGCAGTTCTTC.

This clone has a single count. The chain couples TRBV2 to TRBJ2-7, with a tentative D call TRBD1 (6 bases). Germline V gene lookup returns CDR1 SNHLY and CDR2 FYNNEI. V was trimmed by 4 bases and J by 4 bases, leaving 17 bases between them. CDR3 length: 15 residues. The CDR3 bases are TGTGCCAGCAGTGGTCTGACAGGCCCCCTTTACGAGCAGTACTTC. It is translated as CASSGLTGPLYEQYF.

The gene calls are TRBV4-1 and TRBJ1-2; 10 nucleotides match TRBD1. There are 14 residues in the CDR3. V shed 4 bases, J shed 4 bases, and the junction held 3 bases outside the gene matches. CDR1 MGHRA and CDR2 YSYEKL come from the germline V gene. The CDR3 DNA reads TGCGCCAGCAGCCCTCGGACAGGGGGCTATGGCTACACCTTC. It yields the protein CASSPRTGGYGYTF.

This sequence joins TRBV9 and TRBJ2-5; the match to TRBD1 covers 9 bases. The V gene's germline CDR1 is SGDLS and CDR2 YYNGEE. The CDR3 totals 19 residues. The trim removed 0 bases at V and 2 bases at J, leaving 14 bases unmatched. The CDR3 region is CASSVEGTGIQSLQETQYF. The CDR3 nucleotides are TGTGCCAGCAGCGTAGAGGGGACAGGGATCCAAAGCTTACAAGAGACCCAGTACTTC.